The 27 T cell receptor beta chains given below trace back to one sample, sequenced in a study of PD-1 blockade in mismatch repair-deficient tumors. Assay: immunoSEQ multiplex PCR; the TCRdb copy retains only in-frame clones and omits some. The table includes about 130,000 clones, 85% to 90% detected once. This specimen was peripheral blood, taken 72 weeks after starting pembrolizumab. The source is an adult with mismatch repair-deficient cancer.

Comment on this clone: Germline is not matched at one junction end, which may reflect a read error. The rearrangement links TRBV27 to TRBJ2-5, with 9 bases identical to TRBD2. This CDR3 comprises 12 residues. The germline V gene encodes CDR1 MNHEY and CDR2 SMNVEV (reference sequence). This CDR3 is CASSPPGLAFHF. As DNA, the CDR3 is TGTGCCAGCAGTCCTCCGGGACTAGCTTTCCACTTC.

V is TRBV7-9 and J is TRBJ2-3, with TRBD2 matching 12 bases. CDR3 length: 17 amino acids. Per the germline V gene, CDR1 is SEHNR and CDR2 is FQNEAQ (reference sequence). V was clipped by 5 bases and J by 2 bases; unmatched bases: 8. In DNA, the CDR3 is TGTGCCAGCAGCCCCCGACTAGCGGGGGAAGACACAGATACGCAGTATTTT. Translating gives CASSPRLAGEDTDTQYF.

This chain links TRBV5-8 with TRBJ2-5; TRBD1 might be the D (8 bases). The germline V gene has CDR1 SGHTS and CDR2 YDEGEE. V was shortened by 2 bases and J by 3 bases, with 14 bases between the two germline ends. This CDR3 region has 15 residues. The CDR3, as DNA: TGTGCCAGCAGCTTCCACAGGGGGGGTGAAGAGACCCAGTACTTC. Protein: CASSFHRGGEETQYF. The full variable domain, completed using reference TRBV5-8 and TRBJ2-5, is EAGVTQSPTHLIKTRGQQATLRCSPISGHTSVYWYQQALGLGLQFLLWYDEGEERNRGNFPPRFSGRQFPNYSSELNVNALELEDSALYLCASSFHRGGEETQYFGPGTRLLVL.

The CDR3 sequence is CASSLSLETGIYEQYF. CDR3 in DNA: TGTGCCAGCAGTTTATCGTTAGAAACAGGGATCTACGAGCAGTACTTC. This chain links TRBV27 with TRBJ2-7; D may be TRBD1 (6 bases). The CDR3 consists of 16 residues. Germline V gene data show CDR1 as MNHEY and CDR2 as SMNVEV (reference sequence). V dropped 0 bases and J dropped 3 bases, with 15 bases sitting between them.

V and J are TRBV21-1 and TRBJ2-5; the table's TRBD2 call for D was not verified on the DNA. TRBV21-1 is listed as a pseudogene. CDR3 length equals 22 residues. CDR3 protein: CASSKIKGLKYSSGTYQETQYF. The CDR3 bases are TGTGCCAGCAGCAAAATCAAAGGACTCAAATATTCTAGCGGTACGTACCAAGAGACCCAGTACTTC.

The rearrangement joins TRBV27 to TRBJ2-5, with D perhaps TRBD2 (5 bases). CDR3 length equals 13 residues. The V end was cut by 8 bases, the J end by 1 base, with 11 bases between. The germline gives CDR1 MNHEY, CDR2 SMNVEV (reference sequence). The CDR3 here is CASQAAGQETQYF. The CDR3 DNA follows: TGTGCCAGCCAAGCGGCCGGCCAAGAGACCCAGTACTTC.

V is TRBV7-3 and J is TRBJ2-3, with TRBD2 identical over 13 bases. The length of the CDR3 is 16 residues. Per germline, CDR1 SGHTA and CDR2 FQGTGA. J lost 5 bases, V lost 2 bases, and 4 bases had no gene match. The CDR3 is CASSLSGLAGEDTQYF. Here the CDR3 DNA reads TGTGCCAGCAGCTTATCCGGACTAGCGGGAGAAGATACGCAGTATTTT.

The rearrangement joins TRBV5-1 to TRBJ2-1, with 7 positions matching TRBD2. The CDR3 has 11 amino acids. The V segment lost 4 bases and the J segment 10 bases; nucleotides outside the gene matches: 2. Germline values: CDR1 SGHRS, CDR2 YFSETQ. The CDR3 sequence is CASSPGGEQFF. The CDR3, as DNA: TGCGCCAGCAGCCCCGGGGGGGAGCAGTTCTTC.

V gene TRBV11-2 combines with J gene TRBJ2-1; D is uncertain. CDR3 size: 14 residues. Germline V gives CDR1 SGHAT, CDR2 FQNNGV. V was pared by 0 bases and J by 0 bases, with 3 bases between. CDR3 DNA sequence: TGTGCCAGCAGCTTAGACAGCTCCTACAATGAGCAGTTCTTC. Amino acid sequence: CASSLDSSYNEQFF.

The V gene is TRBV29-1, the J gene TRBJ2-1, with 9 bases matching TRBD2. The V segment lost 7 bases and the J segment 2 bases; nucleotides outside the gene matches: 6. This CDR3 spans 14 amino acids. Germline-derived CDR1 and CDR2 are SQVTM and ANQGSEA. The chain's CDR3 is CSDLTSGAYNEQFF. The CDR3 region has the DNA TGCAGCGACCTGACTAGCGGCGCCTACAATGAGCAGTTCTTC.

V is TRBV5-4 and J is TRBJ2-2, with D uncertain. The CDR3 is 15 residues long. Looked up from germline, CDR1 is SGHNT and CDR2 is YYREEE (reference sequence). V lost 1 base to trimming and J lost 1 base, with 8 bases between them. The CDR3 sequence: CASSLLTLNTGELFF. In nucleotides, the CDR3 is TGTGCCAGCAGCTTGTTGACTTTGAACACCGGGGAGCTGTTTTTT.

CDR3 in DNA: TGTGCCAGCAGTGCGCTAGCTTCTGGGGCCAACGTCCTGACTTTC. Translating it yields CASSALASGANVLTF. The V call is TRBV27, the J call TRBJ2-6, with D possibly being TRBD2 (5 bases). The CDR3 extends over 15 amino acids. Looked up from germline, CDR1 is MNHEY and CDR2 is SMNVEV (reference sequence). V lost 5 bases and J 1 base, leaving 9 bases between the germline ends.

This clone appeared once. The CDR3, as DNA: TGTGCCAGTAGTATGGCATTTCGAGCTAGCGGGAGGGCGGATGAGCAGTTCTTC. It codes for CASSMAFRASGRADEQFF. The V and J genes are TRBV19 and TRBJ2-1, with TRBD2 identical over 12 bases. The CDR3 loop spans 18 amino acids. Germline lookup yields CDR1 LNHDA and CDR2 SQIVND (reference sequence). V trimming: 3 bases; J trimming: 8 bases; junction bases outside the gene matches: 14.

V usage is TRBV27 and J usage is TRBJ2-7; 12 nucleotides align to TRBD1. The CDR3 extends over 15 amino acids. CDR1 is MNHEY and CDR2 is SMNVEV in the germline V gene (reference sequence). J lost 3 bases, V lost 7 bases, and 7 bases had no gene match. CDR3 sequence reads: CASKKGDRGHYEQYF. The CDR3 nucleotides read TGTGCCAGCAAAAAGGGGGACAGGGGGCACTACGAGCAGTACTTC.

This rearrangement joins TRBV29-1 to TRBJ1-2; D is undetermined. Germline V CDR1 and CDR2: SQVTM, ANQGSEA. The V gene lost 2 bases and the J gene lost 3 bases, with 19 bases spanning the gap. There are 16 residues in the CDR3. CDR3 amino acids: CSVENGGERTDYGYTF. The CDR3, as DNA: TGCAGCGTTGAAAATGGCGGCGAAAGGACGGACTATGGCTACACCTTC. The variable domain in full, with the rest retrieved from reference TRBV29-1 and TRBJ1-2, is SAVISQKPSRDICQRGTSLTIQCQVDSQVTMMFWYRQQPGQSLTLIATANQGSEATYESGFVIDKFPISRPNLTFSTLTVSNMSPEDSSIYLCSVENGGERTDYGYTFGSGTRLTVV.

This sequence joins TRBV7-2 and TRBJ2-7; no firm D call. This CDR3 is 13 amino acids long. The germline CDR1 and CDR2 sequences are SGHTA and FQGNSA. V dropped 6 bases and J dropped 3 bases, with 12 bases sitting between them. CDR3 nucleotides: TGTGCCAGCAGTTCATTCCACCTCTACGAGCAGTACTTC. Encoded protein: CASSSFHLYEQYF.

The chain has TRBV5-1 and TRBJ2-7, with 8 bases matching TRBD2. The CDR3 is made up of 14 amino acids. V gave up 2 bases and J gave up 3 bases; unmatched junction bases: 4. Germline V gene sequence: CDR1 SGHRS, CDR2 YFSETQ. The CDR3 DNA reads TGCGCCAGCAGCTTTCGCGGGAGGTACTACGAGCAGTACTTC. This encodes CASSFRGRYYEQYF.

V usage is TRBV5-6 and J usage is TRBJ2-3; perhaps TRBD2 as D (6 bases). With 4 bases removed from V and 2 bases from J, the gap between germline ends came to 14 bases. This CDR3 spans 15 amino acids. Germline V CDR1 and CDR2: SGHDT, YYEEEE. The CDR3: CASSTPGDPTDTQYF. Here the CDR3 DNA reads TGTGCCAGCAGCACCCCGGGGGACCCCACAGATACGCAGTATTTT.

The chain links TRBV19 to TRBJ1-5; 8 bases map to TRBD1. CDR1 LNHDA and CDR2 SQIVND come from the germline V gene (reference sequence). CDR3 length: 15 residues. The junction had 2 bases not matched to a gene; V was cut back by 4 bases and J by 0 bases. CDR3 DNA sequence: TGTGCCAGTAGTAAGGGACAGGATAGCAATCAGCCCCAGCATTTT. Translating gives CASSKGQDSNQPQHF.

The chain is built from TRBV10-3 and TRBJ2-7; 11 nucleotides line up with TRBD1. V gave up 4 bases and J gave up 0 bases; unmatched junction bases: 14. Germline loops: CDR1 ENHRY, CDR2 SYGVKD. The CDR3 runs to 19 residues. CDR3 bases: TGTGCCATCAGTGGGTCCTCCGGGACAGGGGGGTCGAGCTCCTACGAGCAGTACTTC. Protein sequence: CAISGSSGTGGSSSYEQYF.

This clone turned up a few times. V and J are TRBV28 and TRBJ2-7, with a possible D match to TRBD2 (5 bases). Germline CDR1 and CDR2: MDHEN and SYDVKM. With 5 bases removed from V and 2 bases from J, the gap between germline ends came to 7 bases. The CDR3 extends over 12 amino acids. Here the CDR3 DNA reads TGTGCCAGCAGTCGGGGAACCTACGAGCAGTACTTC. Translation: CASSRGTYEQYF. Full variable domain (missing parts from reference TRBV28 and TRBJ2-7): DVKVTQSSRYLVKRTGEKVFLECVQDMDHENMFWYRQDPGLGLRLIYFSYDVKMKEKGDIPEGYSVSREKKERFSLILESASTNQTSMYLCASSRGTYEQYFGPGTRLTVT.

The genes are TRBV4-2 and TRBJ2-1, with 9 positions matching TRBD2. CDR1 and CDR2 from the germline V gene are LGHNA and YNFKEQ. The CDR3 has 16 amino acids. V lost 1 base, J lost 4 bases, and 5 bases stayed unmatched. CDR3 DNA sequence: TGTGCCAGCAGCCAAGCTAGCGGGGAGATGTACAATGAGCAGTTCTTC. Its translation is CASSQASGEMYNEQFF.

The chain links TRBV2 to TRBJ1-2, with D perhaps matching TRBD1 (5 bases). With 8 bases removed from V and 6 bases from J, the gap between germline ends came to 13 bases. The CDR3 consists of 12 residues. Per germline, CDR1 SNHLY and CDR2 FYNNEI. The chain's CDR3 is CASQPRGNGYTF. In nucleotides, the CDR3 is TGTGCCAGCCAACCCCGGGGGAATGGCTACACCTTC. Filled out from reference TRBV2 and TRBJ1-2, the complete variable domain reads EPEVTQTPSHQVTQMGQEVILRCVPISNHLYFYWYRQILGQKVEFLVSFYNNEISEKSEIFDDQFSVERPDGSNFTLKIRSTKLEDSAMYFCASQPRGNGYTFGSGTRLTVV.

This chain connects TRBV5-4 to TRBJ2-7; 8 nucleotides agree with TRBD1. With V trimmed by 4 bases and J by 3 bases, 6 bases remained unmatched. The CDR3 consists of 14 residues. Germline V gives CDR1 SGHNT, CDR2 YYREEE (reference sequence). CDR3 sequence (DNA): TGTGCCAGCAGCCGGGGGACAGGAGACTACGAGCAGTACTTC. This translates into CASSRGTGDYEQYF.

The rearrangement links TRBV11-2 to TRBJ2-4, with D unclear. V shed 3 bases and J shed 4 bases, with 16 bases lying between them. The CDR3 runs to 16 residues. CDR1 SGHAT and CDR2 FQNNGV come from the germline V gene. CDR3 amino acids: CASSLGGPPEKNIQYF. CDR3 nucleotides: TGTGCCAGCAGCTTGGGTGGGCCGCCTGAAAAAAACATTCAGTACTTC.

This clone was seen a few times. The chain couples TRBV9 to TRBJ2-1; 11 nucleotides agree with TRBD2. The CDR3 has 18 amino acids. Germline CDR1 SGDLS, CDR2 YYNGEE. Trimming cost V 3 bases and J 8 bases; bases outside gene matches: 16. CDR3 loop: CASSAKGLAEAVGHEQFF. The CDR3 nucleotides read TGTGCCAGCAGCGCAAAGGGACTAGCGGAGGCAGTGGGGCATGAGCAGTTCTTC.

This clone has a count of ten or more. The chain uses TRBV7-2 and TRBJ2-7, with TRBD2 matching 7 bases. The CDR3 contains 14 residues. Trimming removed 9 bases from V and 5 bases from J; junction bases left unmatched: 13. Germline CDR1 reads SGHTA; CDR2 reads FQGNSA. CDR3 bases: TGTGCCAGTCTGTTCTGGCGGGAGTTACACGAGCAGTACTTC. Its translation is CASLFWRELHEQYF.